Sequencing of this T cell receptor beta chain was carried out in a study of cytotoxic CD8 clonotypes in ibrutinib-treated CLL. Study details: Per sample, productive templates averaged approximately 260,000 and productive rearrangements averaged 94,082.

This clone was observed a single time. Its antigen is undetermined. CDR1 and CDR2 from the germline V gene are MRHNA and SNTAGT. The V end lost 2 bases, the J end lost 7 bases, and 5 bases lay between the germline ends. This CDR3 spans 11 amino acids. Study-level findings and limits: Exceeding age-matched healthy donors, baseline clonality also tracked the counts of circulating CD8+ T cells. Public clonotypes showed up rarely, and on treatment they shrank or held steady.

Sequenced by immunoSEQ multiplex PCR; TCRdb stores in-frame clones only, minus some. This sample carries some 130,000 clones, under 95% of them seen once, and the ten largest clones take about a tenth. This receptor was identified in a human donor with chronic lymphocytic leukemia. The chain combines TRBV6-4 with TRBJ1-2; no firm D call. The sample consisted of PBMCs, taken after 12 months of ibrutinib treatment. In DNA form, the CDR3 reads TGTGCCAGCAGTGACGGGGTTGGCTACACCTTC. Its protein is CASSDGVGYTF.